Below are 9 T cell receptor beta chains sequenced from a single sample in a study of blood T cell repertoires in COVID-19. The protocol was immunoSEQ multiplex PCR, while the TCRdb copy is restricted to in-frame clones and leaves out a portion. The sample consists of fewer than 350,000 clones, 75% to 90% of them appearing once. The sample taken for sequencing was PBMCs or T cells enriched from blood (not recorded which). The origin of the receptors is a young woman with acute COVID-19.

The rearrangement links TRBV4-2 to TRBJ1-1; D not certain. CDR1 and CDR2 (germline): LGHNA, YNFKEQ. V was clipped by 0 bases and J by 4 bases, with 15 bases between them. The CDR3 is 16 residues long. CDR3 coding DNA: TGTGCCAGCAGCCAAGAAGGTTTAAAGGGAGCCACTGAAGCTTTCTTT. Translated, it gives CASSQEGLKGATEAFF.

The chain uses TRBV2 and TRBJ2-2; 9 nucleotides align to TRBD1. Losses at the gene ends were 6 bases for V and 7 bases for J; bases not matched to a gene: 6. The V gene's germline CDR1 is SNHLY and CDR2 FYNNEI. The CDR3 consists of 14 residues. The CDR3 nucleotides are TGTGCCAGCAGAGGGACAGGGCCAATCGGGGAGCTGTTTTTT. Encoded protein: CASRGTGPIGELFF.

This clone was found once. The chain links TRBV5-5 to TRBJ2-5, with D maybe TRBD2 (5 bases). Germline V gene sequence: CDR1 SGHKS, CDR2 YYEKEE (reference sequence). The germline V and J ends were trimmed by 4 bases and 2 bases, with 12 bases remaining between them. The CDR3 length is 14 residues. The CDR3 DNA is TGTGCCAGCAGCCCTCTCCGGGGTCAAGAGACCCAGTACTTC. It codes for CASSPLRGQETQYF.

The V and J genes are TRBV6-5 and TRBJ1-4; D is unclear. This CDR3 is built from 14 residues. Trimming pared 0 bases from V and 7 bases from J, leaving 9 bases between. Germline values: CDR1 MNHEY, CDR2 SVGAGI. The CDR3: CASSYSNGPEKLFF. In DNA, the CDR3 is TGTGCCAGCAGTTACTCTAATGGGCCTGAAAAACTGTTTTTT.

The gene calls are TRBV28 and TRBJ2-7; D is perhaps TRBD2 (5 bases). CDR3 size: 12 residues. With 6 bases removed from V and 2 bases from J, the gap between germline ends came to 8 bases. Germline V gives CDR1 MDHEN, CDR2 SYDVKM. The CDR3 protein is CASRPGTYEQYF. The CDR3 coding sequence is TGTGCCAGCAGGCCGGGAACCTACGAGCAGTACTTC.

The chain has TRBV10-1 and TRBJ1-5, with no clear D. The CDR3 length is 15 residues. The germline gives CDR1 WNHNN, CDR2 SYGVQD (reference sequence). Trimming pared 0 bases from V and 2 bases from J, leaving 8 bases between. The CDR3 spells CASSESPGGNQPQHF. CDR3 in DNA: TGCGCCAGCAGTGAGTCACCGGGTGGCAATCAGCCCCAGCATTTT.

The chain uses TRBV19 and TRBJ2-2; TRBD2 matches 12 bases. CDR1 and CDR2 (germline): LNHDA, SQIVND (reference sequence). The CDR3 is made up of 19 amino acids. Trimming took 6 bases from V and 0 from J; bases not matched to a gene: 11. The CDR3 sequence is CASSQGGLAGLANTGELFF. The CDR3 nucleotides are TGTGCCAGTAGCCAAGGGGGACTAGCGGGCCTCGCGAACACCGGGGAGCTGTTTTTT.

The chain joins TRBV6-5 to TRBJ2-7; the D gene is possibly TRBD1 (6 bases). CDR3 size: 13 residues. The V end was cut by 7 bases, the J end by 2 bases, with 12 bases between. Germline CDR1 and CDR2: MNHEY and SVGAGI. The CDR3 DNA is TGTGCCAGCAATACGGACAGTGCCTACGAGCAGTACTTC. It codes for CASNTDSAYEQYF.

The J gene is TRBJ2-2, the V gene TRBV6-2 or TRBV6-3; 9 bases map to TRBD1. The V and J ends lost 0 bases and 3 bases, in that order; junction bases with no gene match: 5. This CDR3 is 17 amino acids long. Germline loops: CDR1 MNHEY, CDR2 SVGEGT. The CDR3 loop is CASSYSDGTGYTGELFF. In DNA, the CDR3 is TGTGCCAGCAGTTACTCCGACGGGACAGGGTACACCGGGGAGCTGTTTTTT.